This T cell receptor (beta chain) is from a study of shared clonotypes between healthy human individuals (TCRdb year 2020). A note on the overall study: The cohort comprised two women and a few men aged 18 to 49 years. For each donor, three plates each were used for CD4 naive and CD4 memory, two plates were used for CD8 naive, and one plate was used for CD8 memory. Leukapheresis yielded between about 0.94 and 9.5 billion PBMCs per donor. Different laboratories and diverse techniques were used to prepare libraries and sequence TCR repertoires, to increase sequencing depth and limit assay-specific biases. To estimate repertoire size and how much clonotype sharing occurs between individuals, the study deeply sequenced the blood TCR repertoires of a handful of healthy adults.

With regard to this clone: Its antigen has not been determined. Base quality data are lacking; no much larger clone is found one base away.

CDR1 SGHRS and CDR2 YFSETQ were looked up in the germline V gene. From its cysteine to its phenylalanine, the CDR3 spans 15 amino acids. The read is trimmed to its CDR3 DNA, 45 bases read in frame from base 1. V is shortened by 4 bases, J by 2 bases, and the region joining them spans 15 bases. Donors were healthy HIV-negative adults with no recently reported acute infections or vaccinations. Every donor was a Caucasian adult residing in Nashville, Tennessee, USA. CD4+ T cells were enriched by magnetic negative selection, after which naive cells were positively selected on CD45RA and the negative fraction was taken as the memory subset. Blood was obtained by leukapheresis, after which PBMCs were separated by Ficoll-Histopaque density gradient centrifugation and cryopreserved in liquid nitrogen vapor phase. Purity and quantity of every magnetically sorted T cell population were checked by analytical flow cytometry. Genomic DNA was isolated from every sorted fraction and measured by UV absorbance on a Nanodrop 2000c.

What the work shows at the level of the full study, not this receptor alone: Pairwise subsampling indicated that sequencing depth was expected to affect the degree of clonotype sharing among donors. Sampling was limited to blood, and TCR repertoires in tissue likely differ from TCR repertoires in blood. Incomplete sequencing was indicated by rarefaction of sorted-subset datasets, despite the large sequencing depth. Compared with non-shared clonotypes, clonotypes shared by all four sorted-subset donors had higher generation probabilities. Because the study included only a small number of donors, the genetic and exposure-history diversity represented was limited. Larger estimated clonotype richness was generally found for naive subsets than for memory subsets. Across a few donors, approximately 5% of naive CD4, around 3.5% of naive CD8, around 2.5% of memory CD4, and under 0.45% of memory CD8 clonotypes were shared.

TCR CDR3 regions were amplified from genomic DNA by multiplex PCR using the deep immunoSEQ assay. For each cell subset, the extracted genomic DNA was distributed evenly across all wells of several immunoSEQ 96-well plates, and each plate served as one replicate. Each replicate PCR for sorted subsets received roughly 200 ng genomic DNA, equal to tens of thousands of T cell genomes. Purified libraries were measured with a Qubit 3.0 fluorometer, size-checked on a Bioanalyzer 2100, and measured again with the KAPA Library Quantification kit. A separate single-read 150-cycle Illumina NextSeq 550 flow cell was used to sequence each immunoSEQ 96-well plate. The paper's processing steps were these. Because the immunoSEQ output included only junctional sequences and no quality scores, the filtering could not be the same as the filtering used for full-length reads. To assign V/J genes and CDR3, sequences were annotated against IMGT germline references using PyIR, a Python wrapper for IgBLAST v1.9. Reads were filtered out if the reads had weak V/J assignments (E-value above 1e-6), no CDR3, stop codons, out-of-frame junctions, or ambiguous translated residues. V3J clonotypes were defined as sequences sharing an identical inferred V gene, J gene, and CDR3 amino acid sequence. The percentage overlap between two repertoires was calculated by dividing the number of shared unique clonotypes by the size of the smaller repertoire. Repertoire richness was assessed with RTK rarefaction, the Chao1 estimator, and Recon v2.1 estimates of unobserved clonotypes. Generation probabilities were computed with OLGA for all TCRbeta clonotypes obtained by the gDNA method from several donors. TCRdb holds this immuneACCESS table with in-frame rearrangements only. Some clones are missing; in checked studies, unresolved V genes explain under half, and the rest has no known cause. The DNA gave D and trimming, while V, J and clone size come from that table. The sample contains more than 2 million clones, about 95% of them found a single time. The ten largest clonotypes hold more than 0.1% of the sample.

Sequences were obtained from naive CD4+ T cells sorted from blood. The sample's cell subset or site label, decoded: CD45RA+ positively selected. The clonotype comes from a man in his late teens or twenties in good health. This chain is built from TRBV5-1 and TRBJ1-2; a tentative D match to TRBD1 spans 6 bases. The encoded CDR3 is CASSPATGLNYGYTF. The bases are TGCGCCAGCAGCCCGGCTACAGGGCTAAACTATGGCTACACCTTC.